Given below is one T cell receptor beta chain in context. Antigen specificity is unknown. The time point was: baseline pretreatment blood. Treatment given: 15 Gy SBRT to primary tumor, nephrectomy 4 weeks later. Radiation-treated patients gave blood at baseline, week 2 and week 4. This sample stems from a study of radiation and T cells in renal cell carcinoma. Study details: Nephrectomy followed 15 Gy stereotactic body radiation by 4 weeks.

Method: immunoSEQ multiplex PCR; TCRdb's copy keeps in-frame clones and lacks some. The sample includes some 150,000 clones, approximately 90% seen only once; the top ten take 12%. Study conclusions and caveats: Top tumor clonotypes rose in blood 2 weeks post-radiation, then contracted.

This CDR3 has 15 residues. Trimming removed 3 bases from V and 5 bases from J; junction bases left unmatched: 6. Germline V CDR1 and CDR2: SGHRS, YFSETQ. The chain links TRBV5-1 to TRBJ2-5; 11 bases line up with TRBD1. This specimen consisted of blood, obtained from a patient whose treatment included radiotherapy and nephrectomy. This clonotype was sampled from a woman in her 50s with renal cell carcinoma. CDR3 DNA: TGCGCCAGCAGCTGGAGGACAGGGGGCCAGGAGACCCAGTACTTC. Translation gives CASSWRTGGQETQYF.